This T cell receptor beta chain was profiled in a study of blood T cell repertoires in COVID-19. Cohort 3 recovered donors had two negative PCRs, clearance, or symptom resolution. Trimming removed 2 bases from V and 7 bases from J, with 18 bases in between. This CDR3 spans 15 amino acids. Germline loops: CDR1 SGDLS, CDR2 YYNGEE. Authors' processing steps: The assay estimated nucleated cells by amplifying reference gene primers. Produced via immunoSEQ multiplex PCR; TCRdb's table is partial and in-frame only. That table gives V, J and clone size, and the DNA gave D and trimming. The repertoire holds approximately 210,000 clones, approximately 80% seen once, with 3% to 4% in the top ten. The table lists this clone with a count of one.

This receptor was obtained from a woman aged 55 to 70 who had recovered from COVID-19. The chain couples TRBV9 to TRBJ1-2, with a tentative D call TRBD1 (5 bases). The sample was PBMCs or T cells enriched from blood (not recorded which). The CDR3 protein is CASSVWAGRSIGYTF. In DNA, the CDR3 is TGTGCCAGCAGCGTTTGGGCAGGGCGCTCCATTGGCTACACCTTC.